In its sample, the clone carrying this T cell receptor (beta chain) was seen a few times. Its antigen is undetermined. The sample comes from a study of OX40 agonist ivuxolimab in advanced cancers. Whole-study context: Dose-escalation patients' cancers were hepatocellular carcinoma, melanoma, renal cell or head and neck cancer. Overall study results and limits: Expanded clones were, on average, more numerous among CD8+ T cells than CD4+.

TCRdb's table, derived via immunoSEQ multiplex PCR, lists solely in-frame clones and lacks some. The sample has 55,000 to 75,000 clones, approximately 90% seen once. Germline values: CDR1 SGHRS, CDR2 YFSETQ. This CDR3 has 16 amino acids. V lost 4 bases to trimming and J lost 3 bases; unmatched junction nucleotides: 5. The gene calls are TRBV5-1 and TRBJ2-1; 12 bases line up with TRBD2. The TCR sequence derives from an adult with an advanced solid tumor such as melanoma, head and neck, liver or kidney cancer. Material: CD4+ or CD8+ T cells sorted from blood, obtained in a trial of the OX40 agonist ivuxolimab. The CDR3 DNA reads as TGCGCCAGCAGCCCTCTAGCGGGGGGGCACTACAATGAGCAGTTCTTC. Protein sequence: CASSPLAGGHYNEQFF.